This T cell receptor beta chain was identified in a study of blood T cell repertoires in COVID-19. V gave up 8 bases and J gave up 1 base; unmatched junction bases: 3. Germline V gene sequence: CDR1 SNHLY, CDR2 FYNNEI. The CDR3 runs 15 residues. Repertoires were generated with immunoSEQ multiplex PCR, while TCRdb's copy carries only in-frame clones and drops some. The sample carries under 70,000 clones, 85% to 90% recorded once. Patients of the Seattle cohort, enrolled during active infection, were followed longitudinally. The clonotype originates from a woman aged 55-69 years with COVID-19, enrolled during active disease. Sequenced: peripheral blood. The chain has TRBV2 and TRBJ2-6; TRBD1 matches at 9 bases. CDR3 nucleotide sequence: TGTGCCAGCCGGGACAGGGTATCTGGGGCCAACGTCCTGACTTTC. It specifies CASRDRVSGANVLTF.